These 23 T cell receptor beta chains share one sample of origin, sequenced in a study of T-cell memory formation after mild COVID-19 (dated by TCRdb to the early 2020s). The library was made by 5' RACE. The sample was run on an Illumina NovaSeq 6000. TCRdb took the public reads, trimmed them with fastp at Q25, ran MiXCR for clone calling and kept in-frame beta chains. Every CDR3 protein is listed once, alongside the most common genes and DNA of its rows. Here the sample has about 340,000 distinct CDR3 sequences; 20% to 25% occur a single time. The ten top clones hold over 20% of the sample. Sequenced: PBMCs or a T cell subset sorted from them (not recorded which). These receptors all stem from a man younger than 30 who had mild COVID-19 (a few samples of this study predate the infection). The sample titles of this study are shuffled in the database, so cell type and time point are left out; the donor was told from shared clones.

The CDR3 region has the DNA TGTGCCAGCAATACAGGGGGCCAACTTGTCCAAGAGACCCAGTACTTC. Protein sequence: CASNTGGQLVQETQYF. The rearrangement uses TRBV28 and TRBJ2-5; 9 bases match TRBD1. After removal of 7 bases from V and 1 base from J, the junction contained 10 bases not matched to a gene. Germline CDR1 reads MDHEN; CDR2 reads SYDVKM. The CDR3 extends over 16 amino acids.

The gene calls are TRBV6-6 and TRBJ2-5, with TRBD1 matching over 7 bases. The CDR3 extends over 15 amino acids. Germline assignment: CDR1 MNHNY and CDR2 SVGAGI (reference sequence). The trim removed 2 bases at V and 3 bases at J, leaving 6 bases unmatched. CDR3 DNA sequence: TGTGCCAGCAGTTACCCACCAGGGACAGAAGAGACCCAGTACTTC. This codes for CASSYPPGTEETQYF.

V usage is TRBV5-5 and J usage is TRBJ1-1; D is undetermined. Germline-derived CDR1 and CDR2 are SGHKS and YYEKEE (reference sequence). V was cut by 1 base and J by 1 base, with 11 bases left in between. The CDR3 contains 15 residues. CDR3 sequence reads: CASSLFQPGNTEAFF. CDR3 nucleotide sequence: TGTGCCAGCAGCTTGTTTCAACCGGGGAACACTGAAGCTTTCTTT.

This clonotype has a count of ten or more. The V and J genes are TRBV2 and TRBJ1-5; D is undetermined. The CDR3 runs 16 residues. V was cut by 0 bases and J by 3 bases, with 12 bases left in between. Germline lookup yields CDR1 SNHLY and CDR2 FYNNEI. The CDR3 protein is CASSEADDAVNQPQHF. The CDR3 bases are TGTGCCAGCAGTGAAGCCGACGACGCAGTCAATCAGCCCCAGCATTTT.

This clonotype was detected a few times. CDR3 DNA: TGTGCCAGCAGCGCCGAACAGGGGTACGGGGAGCTGTTTTTT. Protein product: CASSAEQGYGELFF. The rearrangement joins TRBV7-3 to TRBJ2-2, with 7 bases identical to TRBD1. Trimming at V came to 5 bases and at J to 7 bases, leaving 7 bases not matched to a gene. The CDR3 loop spans 14 amino acids. Germline CDR1 is SGHTA and CDR2 is FQGTGA.

In its sample, this clonotype is medium-sized. V usage is TRBV20-1 and J usage is TRBJ2-7, with 7 bases matching TRBD1. The V segment lost 3 bases and the J segment 3 bases; nucleotides outside the gene matches: 5. The CDR3 covers 13 residues. Germline values: CDR1 DFQATT, CDR2 SNEGSKA (reference sequence). CDR3 protein: CSARTGIRYEQYF. The CDR3 nucleotides read TGCAGTGCTAGGACAGGGATCCGCTACGAGCAGTACTTC.

Here the CDR3 reads CASRRGERSYNSPLHF. The CDR3 DNA reads TGTGCCAGCAGACGGGGGGAGAGGTCCTATAATTCACCCCTCCACTTT. The V call is TRBV12-3 or TRBV12-4, the J call TRBJ1-6, with a tentative D call TRBD1 (5 bases). V gave up 6 bases and J gave up 1 base, with 13 bases separating them. This CDR3 is 16 amino acids long.

V is TRBV29-1 and J is TRBJ1-1, with D perhaps TRBD1 (5 bases). Germline V CDR1 and CDR2: SQVTM, ANQGSEA. Trimming pared 3 bases from V and 0 bases from J, leaving 11 bases between. This CDR3 comprises 14 residues. CDR3 region: CSVEKGTVNTEAFF. The CDR3, as DNA: TGCAGCGTTGAGAAGGGGACGGTGAACACTGAAGCTTTCTTT. The full variable domain, in which reference TRBV29-1 and TRBJ1-1 provide the parts outside the CDR3, is SAVISQKPSRDICQRGTSLTIQCQVDSQVTMMFWYRQQPGQSLTLIATANQGSEATYESGFVIDKFPISRPNLTFSTLTVSNMSPEDSSIYLCSVEKGTVNTEAFFGQGTRLTVV.

There are a few counts of this clonotype. This chain joins TRBV20-1 and TRBJ2-7, with D possibly TRBD2 on 5 matching bases. Germline V gives CDR1 DFQATT, CDR2 SNEGSKA (reference sequence). The CDR3 spans 13 residues. V was cut by 3 bases and J by 2 bases, with 11 bases left in between. The CDR3 bases are TGCAGTGCTAGTCGGACGGGGACCTACGAGCAGTACTTC. Translation gives CSASRTGTYEQYF.

The chain carries TRBV9 and TRBJ2-2; perhaps TRBD2 as D (6 bases). Trimming removed 7 bases from V and 2 bases from J, with 12 bases in between. Germline CDR1 SGDLS, CDR2 YYNGEE. CDR3 length: 14 residues. CDR3 region: CASGAAGNTGELFF. In DNA form, the CDR3 reads TGTGCCAGCGGTGCTGCGGGAAACACCGGGGAGCTGTTTTTT.

This clonotype was detected only a few times. The chain uses TRBV6-4 and TRBJ2-6, with D tentatively TRBD2 (6 bases). The CDR3 has 18 amino acids. Trimming took 7 bases from V and 0 from J, leaving 19 bases between them. Germline V CDR1 and CDR2: MRHNA, SNTAGT. CDR3 loop: CASTPSGASLSGANVLTF. CDR3 DNA sequence: TGTGCCAGCACACCTTCGGGAGCTTCCCTCTCTGGGGCCAACGTCCTGACTTTC.

The CDR3 protein is CSARAREYSNQPQHF. The CDR3 DNA is TGCAGTGCTAGGGCACGGGAATATAGCAATCAGCCCCAGCATTTT. The chain is built from TRBV20-1 and TRBJ1-5; D is ambiguous. This CDR3 has 15 residues. With 3 bases removed from V and 0 bases from J, the gap between germline ends came to 12 bases. Looked up from germline, CDR1 is DFQATT and CDR2 is SNEGSKA (reference sequence).

The chain employs TRBV3-1 and TRBJ1-1; 9 positions agree with TRBD1. Germline-derived CDR1 and CDR2 are LGHDT and YNNKEL (reference sequence). This CDR3 is built from 15 residues. V lost 4 bases and J lost 5; bases outside the gene matches: 8. The CDR3, as DNA: TGTGCCAGCAGCCCCTGGGGACAGGGAAGAACTGAAGCTTTCTTT. As protein: CASSPWGQGRTEAFF.

V gene TRBV7-9 combines with J gene TRBJ1-2, with 7 bases lining up with TRBD1. V shed 5 bases, J shed 1 base, and the junction held 4 bases outside the gene matches. This CDR3 is 14 amino acids long. The germline V gene encodes CDR1 SEHNR and CDR2 FQNEAQ (reference sequence). CDR3 loop: CASSLGDSNYGYTF. The CDR3 DNA sequence: TGTGCCAGCAGCCTGGGGGACAGTAACTATGGCTACACCTTC.

The table lists this clonotype with many counts. The genes are TRBV7-2 and TRBJ2-1; unclear D gene. The CDR3 runs to 15 residues. Germline values: CDR1 SGHTA, CDR2 FQGNSA. The ends were cut back, 5 bases at V and 0 bases at J, with 11 bases in the middle. CDR3 amino acids: CASSPPGRSYNEQFF. CDR3 DNA sequence: TGTGCCAGCAGCCCCCCGGGTCGCTCCTACAATGAGCAGTTCTTC.

The chain has TRBV20-1 and TRBJ2-1; 7 nucleotides match TRBD1. This CDR3 comprises 13 residues. Germline V gene sequence: CDR1 DFQATT, CDR2 SNEGSKA (reference sequence). J was trimmed by 9 bases and V by 6 bases; bases with no gene match: 11. DNA for the CDR3: TGCAGTGCGGACGCTGACAGGGCTGCTGAGCAGTTCTTC. This codes for CSADADRAAEQFF.

The chain is built from TRBV29-1 and TRBJ2-7, with D possibly matching TRBD1 (6 bases). The CDR3 runs to 11 residues. Per the germline V gene, CDR1 is SQVTM and CDR2 is ANQGSEA. Trimming shortened V by 6 bases and J by 9 bases, and 15 bases separated the two germline ends. Here the CDR3 reads CSVRTAIWQYV. CDR3 nucleotides: TGCAGCGTGAGGACAGCAATCTGGCAGTACGTC.

A few counts support this clonotype. The chain employs TRBV7-2 and TRBJ1-2; D is ambiguous. The ends were cut back, 5 bases at V and 0 bases at J, with 10 bases in the middle. CDR1 SGHTA and CDR2 FQGNSA come from the germline V gene. CDR3 length equals 14 residues. In nucleotides, the CDR3 is TGTGCCAGCAGCGCCGTCGCGGCTAACTATGGCTACACCTTC. Its translation is CASSAVAANYGYTF.

The J gene is TRBJ1-2, the V gene TRBV5-1; D gene unclear. The CDR3 covers 14 residues. Germline V gene sequence: CDR1 SGHRS, CDR2 YFSETQ. With 3 bases removed from V and 8 bases from J, the gap between germline ends came to 17 bases. CDR3 loop: CASSSQDRFWGYTF. The CDR3 nucleotides are TGCGCCAGCAGCTCCCAGGACCGTTTCTGGGGCTACACCTTC.

This clonotype was counted a few times. V and J are TRBV18 and TRBJ1-2; TRBD1 aligns across 9 bases. Germline V gene data show CDR1 as KGHSH and CDR2 as LQKENI. The CDR3 sequence is 16 residues long. V gave up 3 bases and J gave up 4 bases; unmatched junction bases: 9. CDR3 nucleotides: TGTGCCAGCTCACCCGTTACCGGGACAGGGTCCTATGGCTACACCTTC. Translating gives CASSPVTGTGSYGYTF.

Only a few counts were recorded for this clonotype. The chain carries TRBV15 and TRBJ1-1; TRBD1 matches 8 bases. Germline lookup yields CDR1 LNHNV and CDR2 YYDKDF (reference sequence). V trimming: 4 bases; J trimming: 1 base; junction bases outside the gene matches: 8. This CDR3 has 16 amino acids. The CDR3, as DNA: TGTGCCACCAGCACAGGGGGCTTCGGTGGGAACACTGAAGCTTTCTTT. Amino acids: CATSTGGFGGNTEAFF.

This sequence joins TRBV28 and TRBJ2-5; D call uncertain. CDR1 and CDR2 (germline): MDHEN, SYDVKM. With 2 bases removed from V and 1 base from J, the gap between germline ends came to 8 bases. The CDR3 is 14 amino acids. The CDR3 region has the DNA TGTGCCAGCAGTTTAAGTCAGCCCCAAGAGACCCAGTACTTC. Its translation: CASSLSQPQETQYF.

This clonotype appeared a few times. The chain links TRBV5-5 to TRBJ2-5; D is perhaps TRBD1 (6 bases). This CDR3 spans 14 amino acids. Trimming removed 2 bases at V and 2 bases at J, with 10 bases between. Germline V gives CDR1 SGHKS, CDR2 YYEKEE (reference sequence). The CDR3 spells CASSLTTGQETQYF. The CDR3 nucleotides read TGTGCCAGCAGCTTAACTACAGGGCAAGAGACCCAGTACTTC.